This TCR beta chain was recovered during a study of T-cell memory formation after mild COVID-19. TCRdb analysed the 5' RACE reads with MiXCR anew, one entry per CDR3 protein. The table includes roughly 400,000 distinct CDR3 sequences, roughly 15% detected once. This CDR3 contains 15 residues. In germline, CDR1 is LGHNA, CDR2 YSLEER. V lost 0 bases and J lost 8, with 15 bases in between. The sequencing input was PBMCs or a T cell subset sorted from them (not recorded which). The genes are TRBV4-3 and TRBJ2-3; D is uncertain. The TCR sequence derives from a man aged 18 to 29 who had mild COVID-19 (a few samples of this study predate the infection). Cell type and time point are not known. CDR3 amino acids: CASSQDSQEWGTQYF. The CDR3 DNA reads as TGCGCCAGCAGCCAAGACTCCCAGGAGTGGGGTACGCAGTATTTT.